Each of the 16 T cell receptor beta chains below was sequenced from the same sample in a study of T-cell reconstitution after alpha-beta-depleted transplantation in children. Unique molecular identifiers were incorporated into the prepared TCRbeta library. TCRdb reprocessed the PCR reads with MiXCR, giving one entry per CDR3 protein. The sample lists some 490,000 distinct CDR3 sequences, roughly an eighth occurring once. This sample comprised PBMCs from the stem cell graft donor, obtained from the stem cell graft. The receptors were sampled from a human donor who donated a stem cell graft to a child with combined immunodeficiency.

V gene TRBV5-1 combines with J gene TRBJ2-2; D is unclear. The V end was cut by 0 bases, the J end by 6 bases, with 9 bases between. CDR3 size: 14 residues. CDR1 is SGHRS, CDR2 YFSETQ, per germline. The CDR3 is CASSLVLSSGELFF. The CDR3 DNA is TGCGCCAGCAGCTTGGTCCTTAGCTCCGGGGAGCTGTTTTTT.

V and J are TRBV15 and TRBJ2-6; D gene ambiguous. Germline V gives CDR1 LNHNV, CDR2 YYDKDF (reference sequence). The CDR3 runs 17 residues. V shed 0 bases and J shed 0 bases, with 9 bases lying between them. CDR3 nucleotides: TGTGCCACCAGCAGAGAGGTCACCTCCTCTGGGGCCAACGTCCTGACTTTC. Translating gives CATSREVTSSGANVLTF.

The genes are TRBV27 and TRBJ2-5; 8 bases match TRBD2. Unmatched junction bases numbered 10, after V lost 5 bases and J lost 5 bases. Germline-derived CDR1 and CDR2 are MNHEY and SMNVEV (reference sequence). This CDR3 region has 15 residues. This chain's CDR3 is CASSPRGGLSETQYF. For the CDR3, the DNA is TGTGCCAGCAGTCCCCGGGGGGGCCTATCGGAGACCCAGTACTTC.

This chain links TRBV20-1 with TRBJ2-5, with 9 bases fitting TRBD2. V lost 8 bases, J lost 4 bases, and 14 bases stayed unmatched. This CDR3 spans 15 amino acids. Germline V gives CDR1 DFQATT, CDR2 SNEGSKA (reference sequence). The CDR3 sequence: CSLLRVAGVLETQYF. The CDR3 coding sequence is TGCAGTCTCCTCCGGGTAGCGGGGGTGCTAGAGACCCAGTACTTC.

This chain uses TRBV29-1 with TRBJ2-2; D tentatively fits TRBD1 or TRBD2 (5 bases each). Between the trimmed V and J ends, which lost 4 bases and 0 bases, there was a span of 9 bases. The CDR3 spans 14 residues. Per the germline V gene, CDR1 is SQVTM and CDR2 is ANQGSEA. CDR3 residues: CSVVGTANTGELFF. The CDR3 DNA is TGCAGCGTTGTCGGGACGGCGAACACCGGGGAGCTGTTTTTT.

This clonotype came up a few times. V usage is TRBV29-1 and J usage is TRBJ2-5; D may correspond to TRBD1 or TRBD2 (6 bases each). Trimming removed 6 bases at V and 4 bases at J, with 21 bases between. The CDR3 contains 15 residues. Per the germline V gene, CDR1 is SQVTM and CDR2 is ANQGSEA. The CDR3 loop reads CSVRGGGRIRETQYF. Here the CDR3 DNA reads TGCAGCGTCCGAGGTGGGGGGCGGATAAGAGAGACCCAGTACTTC.

In its sample, this clonotype was seen a few times. This sequence joins TRBV12-3 or TRBV12-4 and TRBJ1-3; possibly TRBD1 for D (5 bases). The CDR3 runs 13 residues. Between the trimmed V and J ends, which lost 5 bases and 3 bases, there was a span of 8 bases. CDR3 region: CASSGAFGNTIYF. CDR3 DNA: TGTGCCAGCAGTGGGGCTTTTGGAAACACCATATATTTT.

The chain employs TRBV11-2 and TRBJ2-5, with a possible D match to TRBD2 (5 bases). CDR3 length: 13 residues. Germline V gene sequence: CDR1 SGHAT, CDR2 FQNNGV. The germline V and J ends were trimmed by 5 bases and 5 bases, with 12 bases remaining between them. CDR3 protein: CASSGEREETQYF. The DNA for the CDR3 is TGTGCCAGCAGCGGGGAAAGGGAGGAGACCCAGTACTTC.

CDR3 bases: TGTGCCAGCGGCCGTGACTGGCACAATGAGCAGTTCTTC. Its translation: CASGRDWHNEQFF. The chain carries TRBV6-5 and TRBJ2-1; D is undetermined. Germline CDR1 and CDR2: MNHEY and SVGAGI. The CDR3 consists of 13 residues. V was pared by 8 bases and J by 5 bases, with 13 bases between.

This clonotype was seen a few times. The chain combines TRBV6-2 or TRBV6-3 with TRBJ2-7; 9 bases are a match to TRBD2. This CDR3 is 21 amino acids long. The J segment lost 0 bases and the V segment lost 0 bases, leaving 18 bases of the junction unmatched. Germline values: CDR1 MNHEY, CDR2 SVGEGT. DNA for the CDR3: TGTGCCAGCAGTTACTCTCGGCGCGAGATACAGCGGGAGGAGAGCTCCTACGAGCAGTACTTC. Its translation is CASSYSRREIQREESSYEQYF.

The genes are TRBV12-3 or TRBV12-4 and TRBJ2-5, with D perhaps TRBD2 (7 bases). The V gene lost 1 base and the J gene lost 4 bases, with 13 bases spanning the gap. CDR3 length: 15 residues. CDR3 nucleotide sequence: TGTGCCAGCAGTTTAGGGGGGGGAGGGGGAGAGACCCAGTACTTC. Its translation is CASSLGGGGGETQYF.

The V and J genes are TRBV19 and TRBJ2-7; D is perhaps TRBD1 or TRBD2 (5 bases each). The CDR3 sequence is 14 residues long. From germline, CDR1 is LNHDA and CDR2 SQIVND (reference sequence). Between the trimmed V and J ends, which lost 4 bases and 3 bases, there was a span of 13 bases. The CDR3 is CASSNGGRNYEQYF. For the CDR3, the DNA is TGTGCCAGTAGTAATGGGGGAAGGAACTACGAGCAGTACTTC.

This clonotype was found many times. The CDR3 bases are TGTGCCAGCAGCCCCAACGTGGGAGAACAAGAGACCCAGTACTTC. Its translation is CASSPNVGEQETQYF. V and J are TRBV9 and TRBJ2-5; D might be TRBD2 (5 bases). Germline CDR1 reads SGDLS; CDR2 reads YYNGEE. The germline V and J ends were trimmed by 4 bases and 2 bases, with 15 bases remaining between them. This CDR3 spans 15 amino acids.

The V call is TRBV27, the J call TRBJ2-2; 7 bases are shared with TRBD2. V lost 7 bases to trimming and J lost 4 bases; unmatched junction nucleotides: 12. The CDR3 loop spans 16 amino acids. Germline V lookup: CDR1 MNHEY, CDR2 SMNVEV (reference sequence). The CDR3 loop is CASMGGVVGLTGELFF. The DNA for the CDR3 is TGTGCCAGCATGGGGGGGGTTGTAGGGCTCACCGGGGAGCTGTTTTTT.

The rearrangement links TRBV7-2 to TRBJ1-2; D might be TRBD1 (6 bases). V lost 0 bases and J 1 base, leaving 9 bases between the germline ends. The CDR3 runs 15 residues. Germline CDR1 is SGHTA and CDR2 is FQGNSA. DNA of the CDR3: TGTGCCAGCAGCTTAGCGGACAGATTTAACTATGGCTACACCTTC. Amino acid sequence: CASSLADRFNYGYTF.

The chain has TRBV5-6 and TRBJ2-1, with TRBD1 identical over 9 bases. The CDR3 contains 17 residues. CDR1 and CDR2 from the germline V gene are SGHDT and YYEEEE. V lost 1 base and J lost 7; bases outside the gene matches: 12. The CDR3 DNA is TGTGCCAGCAGCTTGAGTTATAGGACAGGGGTAGTGAATGAGCAGTTCTTC. Its translation is CASSLSYRTGVVNEQFF.